The 10 T cell receptor beta chains presented below share a single source sample, sequenced in a study of cytomegalovirus exposure and HLA in healthy donors. PCR used 60 Vbeta primers and 13 Jbeta primers. Generated by immunoSEQ multiplex PCR, the TCRdb table keeps only in-frame clones and is missing some. The sample lists about 160,000 clones; over 80% were seen once. Sequences were obtained from PBMCs. The receptor source for this set is a male donor in good health and CMV-seropositive.

The chain recombines TRBV6-1 with TRBJ1-3; D possibly corresponds to TRBD1 (5 bases). The CDR3 sequence is 15 residues long. Germline CDR1 and CDR2: MNHNS and SASEGT. V lost 1 base, J lost 3 bases, and 10 bases lay in between. The chain's CDR3 is CASSEEGWYGNTIYF. The CDR3 coding sequence is TGTGCCAGCAGTGAAGAGGGGTGGTATGGAAACACCATATATTTT.

CDR3 protein: CASSVEATSVAYEQYF. The DNA for the CDR3 is TGTGCCAGCAGCGTAGAAGCAACTAGCGTAGCCTACGAGCAGTACTTC. V is TRBV9 and J is TRBJ2-7; 7 nucleotides align to TRBD2. The V and J ends lost 0 bases and 2 bases, in that order; junction bases with no gene match: 8. The germline gives CDR1 SGDLS, CDR2 YYNGEE. The length of the CDR3 is 16 residues. The full variable domain, in which reference TRBV9 and TRBJ2-7 provide the parts outside the CDR3, is DSGVTQTPKHLITATGQRVTLRCSPRSGDLSVYWYQQSLDQGLQFLIQYYNGEERAKGNILERFSAQQFPDLHSELNLSSLELGDSALYFCASSVEATSVAYEQYFGPGTRLTVT.

The chain joins TRBV2 to TRBJ2-2; D is unclear. V dropped 7 bases and J dropped 2 bases, with 2 bases sitting between them. The germline CDR1 and CDR2 sequences are SNHLY and FYNNEI. The CDR3 sequence is 11 residues long. The CDR3 DNA follows: TGTGCCAGCACTAACACCGGGGAGCTGTTTTTT. Protein product: CASTNTGELFF.

This chain connects TRBV19 to TRBJ2-7; D might be TRBD2 (7 bases). The germline V gene encodes CDR1 LNHDA and CDR2 SQIVND (reference sequence). Trimming cost V 5 bases and J 4 bases, with 15 bases left between them. This CDR3 contains 14 residues. CDR3 protein: CASSPGGRGYEQYF. In DNA form, the CDR3 reads TGTGCCAGTAGTCCGGGGGGCAGGGGATACGAGCAGTACTTC.

This clone was counted a single time. V gene TRBV4-2 combines with J gene TRBJ2-2, with D unclear. The CDR3 has 15 amino acids. Germline V CDR1 and CDR2: LGHNA, YNFKEQ. V gave up 8 bases and J gave up 0 bases, with 13 bases separating them. The CDR3 sequence is CASRISVTNTGELFF. The CDR3, as DNA: TGTGCCAGCCGGATAAGCGTTACGAACACCGGGGAGCTGTTTTTT.

The chain links TRBV12-1 to TRBJ1-3. TRBV12-1 is shown as a pseudogene. This CDR3 is built from 16 residues. The chain's CDR3 is CASSPRGALSGNTIYF. The CDR3 region has the DNA TGTGCCAGCAGCCCGCGGGGGGCGCTTTCTGGAAACACCATATATTTT.

The rearrangement links TRBV5-6 to TRBJ2-3; TRBD2 agrees at 8 bases. Unmatched junction bases numbered 7, after V lost 2 bases and J lost 2 bases. This CDR3 has 16 residues. The germline gives CDR1 SGHDT, CDR2 YYEEEE. This CDR3 reads CASSLGAGALTDTQYF. Written as DNA, the CDR3 is TGTGCCAGCAGCTTAGGAGCGGGAGCCCTCACAGATACGCAGTATTTT.

The chain joins TRBV27 to TRBJ2-3; the D gene is possibly TRBD2 (5 bases). Trimming removed 2 bases from V and 2 bases from J, with 11 bases in between. Germline lookup yields CDR1 MNHEY and CDR2 SMNVEV (reference sequence). The CDR3 spans 15 residues. This chain's CDR3 is CASSLGTEVTDTQYF. The DNA for the CDR3 is TGTGCCAGCAGTTTAGGAACGGAGGTCACAGATACGCAGTATTTT.

The V gene is TRBV15, the J gene TRBJ2-5; 8 positions match TRBD2. Germline CDR1 LNHNV, CDR2 YYDKDF (reference sequence). Unmatched junction bases numbered 8, after V lost 8 bases and J lost 9 bases. The CDR3 length is 12 residues. The CDR3 nucleotides read TGTGCCACCTTTTCCGCGGGGGGTGCCCAGTACTTC. Translating it yields CATFSAGGAQYF.

This clone has a single count. The rearrangement links TRBV21-1 to TRBJ2-1; the table names TRBD2, a call not compared with the DNA. TRBV21-1 is shown as a pseudogene. The CDR3 runs to 15 residues. The CDR3 DNA reads as TGTGCCAGCAGCCCCGGGGGGGGTTACTACAATGAGCAGTTCTTC. It encodes CASSPGGGYYNEQFF.